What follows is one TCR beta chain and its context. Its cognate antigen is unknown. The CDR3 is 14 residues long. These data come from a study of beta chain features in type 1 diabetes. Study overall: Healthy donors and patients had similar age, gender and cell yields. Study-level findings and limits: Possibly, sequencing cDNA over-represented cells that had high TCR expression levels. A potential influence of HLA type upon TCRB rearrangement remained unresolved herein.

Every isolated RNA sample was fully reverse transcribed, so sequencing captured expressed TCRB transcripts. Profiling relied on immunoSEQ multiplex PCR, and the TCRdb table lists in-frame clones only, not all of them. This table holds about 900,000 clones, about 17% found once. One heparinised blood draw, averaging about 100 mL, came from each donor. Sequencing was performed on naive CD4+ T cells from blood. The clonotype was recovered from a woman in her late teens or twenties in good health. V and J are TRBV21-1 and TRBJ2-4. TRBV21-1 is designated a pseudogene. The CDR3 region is CASSSGPLKNIQYF. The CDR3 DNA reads TGTGCCAGCAGCTCCGGCCCCCTAAAAAACATTCAGTACTTC.